The rows below give T cell receptor beta chains drawn from one sample of a study of molecular identifiers for immune sequencing clone quantification. Each CDR3 protein is one row after TCRdb ran MiXCR on the PCR reads. Here the sample spans approximately 90,000 distinct CDR3 sequences, roughly a fifth being singletons. The specimen sequenced was naive CD8+ T cells from blood, with Jurkat cell RNA spiked in. Receptor source: a human donor in good health. Some libraries in this study had Jurkat cell RNA spiked in. Each CDR3 is given with its conserved first and last residue. The D gene is left open where the match is weak. Only part of the rows carry a size: once, few, many, or a class if the clone is expanded.

d_gene,j_gene,abundance,v_gene,CDR3aa,CDR3nt
.,TRBJ2-7,many,TRBV7-3,CASSLGSGAYEQYF,TGTGCCAGCAGCCTAGGGTCGGGAGCGTACGAGCAGTACTTC
.,TRBJ1-1,many,TRBV6-5,CASGGIVTEAFF,TGTGCCAGCGGGGGGATCGTCACTGAAGCTTTCTTT
TRBD1,TRBJ2-1,many,TRBV7-9,CASSTTGGSYNEQFF,TGTGCCAGCAGCACTACAGGGGGCTCCTACAATGAGCAGTTCTTC
.,TRBJ1-2,.,TRBV25-1,CASSEYGGYTF,TGTGCCAGCAGTGAATACGGGGGCTACACCTTC
.,TRBJ2-7,.,TRBV7-9,CASSFSVEGVGPTSEQYF,TGTGCCAGCAGCTTTTCCGTTGAGGGAGTGGGCCCTACGAGCGAGCAGTACTTC
.,TRBJ2-6,many,TRBV15,CATSSHSGANVLTF,TGTGCCACCAGCAGCCACTCTGGGGCCAACGTCCTGACTTTC
.,TRBJ2-3,many,TRBV2,CASSLFGRDMDTQYF,TGTGCCAGCAGCCTGTTCGGGAGAGACATGGATACGCAGTATTTT
TRBD2,TRBJ2-7,.,TRBV20-1,CSAKLAERGYEQYF,TGCAGTGCTAAACTAGCGGAGAGGGGATACGAGCAGTACTTC
TRBD2,TRBJ2-1,.,TRBV15,CATSAQGLAGTYNEQFF,TGTGCCACCAGCGCCCAGGGACTAGCGGGAACCTACAATGAGCAGTTCTTC
TRBD2,TRBJ2-1,.,TRBV5-4,CASSAEGLAPYNEQFF,TGTGCCAGCAGCGCTGAGGGACTAGCGCCTTACAATGAGCAGTTCTTC
TRBD1,TRBJ1-1,many,TRBV5-1,CASTHRTGHTEAFF,TGCGCCAGCACTCATAGGACAGGTCACACTGAAGCTTTCTTT
TRBD1,TRBJ2-5,many,TRBV19,CASSIPGGQETQYF,TGTGCCAGTAGTATCCCAGGGGGCCAAGAGACCCAGTACTTC
.,TRBJ2-7,many,TRBV7-9,CASSSRQGGDGEQYF,TGTGCCAGCAGCTCCCGTCAGGGGGGCGATGGGGAGCAGTACTTC
.,TRBJ1-5,many,TRBV19,CASKSGHQPQHF,TGTGCCAGTAAATCAGGGCATCAGCCCCAGCATTTT
.,TRBJ1-5,few,TRBV30,CAWSVGQGYQPQHF,TGTGCCTGGAGTGTAGGGCAGGGGTATCAGCCCCAGCATTTT
TRBD2,TRBJ2-3,many,TRBV4-1,CASSQGPTSGDLDKF,TGCGCCAGCAGCCAAGGTCCAACTAGCGGGGACCTGGACAAATTT
TRBD2,TRBJ2-3,many,TRBV5-1,CASSTDSGSGTDTQYF,TGCGCCAGCAGCACCGATAGCGGGAGTGGCACAGATACGCAGTATTTT
.,TRBJ1-5,many,TRBV6-2/TRBV6-3,CASSYGGSNQPQHF,TGTGCCAGCAGTTACGGGGGTAGCAATCAGCCCCAGCATTTT
TRBD1,TRBJ2-7,.,TRBV29-1,CSVVGGTGRSYEQYF,TGCAGCGTTGTAGGCGGGACAGGACGGTCCTACGAGCAGTACTTC
.,TRBJ2-1,.,TRBV7-2,CASSLGGPGNEQFF,TGTGCCAGCAGCTTAGGGGGCCCAGGCAATGAGCAGTTCTTC
TRBD2,TRBJ2-2,few,TRBV6-6,CASSERELHTGELFF,TGTGCCAGCAGTGAGCGGGAGCTCCACACCGGGGAGCTGTTTTTT
.,TRBJ2-2,many,TRBV7-9,CASRRISGELFF,TGTGCCAGCCGGAGGATTTCCGGGGAGCTGTTTTTT
.,TRBJ2-1,few,TRBV15,CASSMWGASYSHNEQFF,TGTGCCTCCAGCATGTGGGGTGCTAGCTATTCCCACAATGAGCAGTTCTTC
.,TRBJ2-2,many,TRBV7-3,CASSSTFSTGELFF,TGTGCCAGCAGCTCAACCTTTAGCACCGGGGAGCTGTTTTTT
.,TRBJ2-3,many,TRBV28,CASSWGTGVADTQYF,TGTGCCAGCAGTTGGGGCACGGGGGTAGCAGATACGCAGTATTTT
.,TRBJ1-1,.,TRBV30,CAFSAPPRLEAFF,TGTGCCTTCTCGGCACCCCCTCGATTGGAAGCTTTCTTT
TRBD1,TRBJ2-3,many,TRBV27,CASSPLGPTGGSTDTQYF,TGTGCCAGCAGTCCCCTGGGCCCCACAGGGGGGAGCACAGATACGCAGTATTTT
.,TRBJ2-5,.,TRBV7-2,CASSLLRVGETQYF,TGTGCCAGCAGCTTACTGCGAGTGGGGGAGACCCAGTACTTC
TRBD1,TRBJ2-7,many,TRBV11-1,CASSLRQGQYEQYF,TGTGCCAGCAGCTTACGACAGGGTCAGTACGAGCAGTACTTC
TRBD1,TRBJ2-1,few,TRBV6-2/TRBV6-3,CASSYPGDSEQFF,TGTGCCAGCAGTTACCCTGGGGACAGCGAGCAGTTCTTC
.,TRBJ2-6,.,TRBV5-6,CASSLWGSGANVLTF,TGTGCCAGCAGCTTGTGGGGTTCTGGGGCCAACGTCCTGACTTTC
TRBD1,TRBJ2-7,many,TRBV5-4,CASSLPTGVQYF,TGTGCCAGCAGCCTACCGACAGGGGTGCAGTACTTC
.,TRBJ2-3,few,TRBV10-1,CASSSKPTDTQYF,TGCGCCAGCAGTTCTAAGCCCACAGATACGCAGTATTTT
.,TRBJ1-5,many,TRBV4-3,CASSLGTANQPQHF,TGCGCCAGCAGCCTCGGGACGGCCAATCAGCCCCAGCATTTT
TRBD2,TRBJ2-1,many,TRBV7-9,CASSASSGFLGNEQFF,TGTGCCAGCAGCGCGTCTAGCGGCTTCTTGGGTAATGAGCAGTTCTTC
.,TRBJ2-2,few,TRBV11-2,CASTRGATNTGELFF,TGTGCCAGCACCAGGGGCGCCACGAACACCGGGGAGCTGTTTTTT
TRBD1,TRBJ2-4,few,TRBV30,CAGQGRENIQYF,TGTGCCGGACAGGGTCGGGAAAACATTCAGTACTTC